Each of the 26 T cell receptor beta chains below was sequenced from the same sample in a study of cytomegalovirus exposure and HLA in healthy donors (dated by TCRdb to the late 2010s). Library preparation employed the immunoSEQ multiplex PCR assay. A mixture of 60 forward primers for TCR Vbeta segments and 13 reverse primers for TCR Jbeta segments was used in the multiplex PCR. Drawn from immuneACCESS, this table holds only the in-frame rearrangements with V and J called that TCRdb kept. Clones are partly lost; checked studies trace under half to an unresolved V gene and leave the rest unexplained. Present in this sample are approximately 82,000 clones, roughly 72% of which were seen just once. The ten largest clones add up to roughly 6.2% of the sample. The sequencing sample was made of PBMCs. These receptors were collected from a woman aged 45-60 years in good health and CMV-seropositive.

The sample holds one count of this clone. The V gene is TRBV9, the J gene TRBJ1-2, with 9 bases matching TRBD1. Trimming removed 0 bases from V and 8 bases from J; junction bases left unmatched: 8. Germline CDR1 and CDR2: SGDLS and YYNGEE. There are 15 residues in the CDR3. The CDR3 loop reads CASSVAEGQGDGYTF. The CDR3 DNA is TGTGCCAGCAGCGTAGCTGAGGGACAGGGCGACGGCTACACCTTC.

This clone occurred once. V usage is TRBV30 and J usage is TRBJ1-2; no clear D. Germline CDR1 is GTSNPN and CDR2 is SVGIG (reference sequence). This CDR3 region has 10 residues. Trimming took 6 bases from V and 4 from J, leaving 6 bases between them. CDR3 in DNA: TGTGCCTGTCACTTCTATGGCTACACCTTC. Translated, it gives CACHFYGYTF.

This clone has a single count. V is TRBV11-2 and J is TRBJ2-7; 11 bases match TRBD2. J gave up 5 bases and V 5 bases, and 17 bases lay outside the gene matches. Germline lookup yields CDR1 SGHAT and CDR2 FQNNGV. The CDR3 covers 18 residues. DNA of the CDR3: TGTGCCAGCAGCCCGCTTTACGCCACTAGCGGGAGATCCCACGAGCAGTACTTC. Translating it yields CASSPLYATSGRSHEQYF.

V is TRBV6-4 and J is TRBJ2-6, with a weak D call TRBD2 (6 bases). V was pared by 2 bases and J by 4 bases, with 9 bases between. There are 15 residues in the CDR3. Germline CDR1 is MRHNA and CDR2 is SNTAGT. CDR3 in DNA: TGTGCCAGCAGTGACGGAGGGTTCGGGGCCAACGTCCTGACTTTC. Its translation is CASSDGGFGANVLTF.

This rearrangement joins TRBV10-3 to TRBJ1-2; D may be TRBD1 (5 bases). The CDR3 is made up of 14 amino acids. Deletions cut 2 bases from V and 6 bases from J, with 13 bases between. The germline gives CDR1 ENHRY, CDR2 SYGVKD. This CDR3 reads CAISEVSGLNGYTF. In nucleotides, the CDR3 is TGTGCCATCAGTGAGGTTTCAGGGTTGAATGGCTACACCTTC.

The chain couples TRBV6-1 to TRBJ2-1; D is uncertain. V lost 2 bases and J lost 6, with 11 bases in between. Looked up from germline, CDR1 is MNHNS and CDR2 is SASEGT. This CDR3 region has 14 residues. The CDR3 here is CASSETGYFNEQFF. The CDR3 DNA is TGTGCCAGCAGTGAAACCGGTTACTTCAATGAGCAGTTCTTC.

This chain uses TRBV19 with TRBJ2-5, with a tentative D call TRBD1 (5 bases). The germline gives CDR1 LNHDA, CDR2 SQIVND (reference sequence). Trimming stripped 3 bases from V and 4 bases from J, with 9 bases between. This CDR3 has 13 residues. CDR3 nucleotides: TGTGCCAGTAGTATGAAAAGGGGAGAGACCCAGTACTTC. Amino acids: CASSMKRGETQYF.

This clone came up a few times. This chain connects TRBV7-2 to TRBJ2-3, with a weak D call TRBD1 (7 bases). The CDR3 has 13 amino acids. CDR1 and CDR2 (germline): SGHTA, FQGNSA. DNA for the CDR3: TGTGCGGTTGGGAGGTCCAGGGGGGATACGCAGTATTTT. Translating gives CAVGRSRGDTQYF.

CDR3 coding DNA: TGCGCCAGCAGCTCGGGACTAGCGAGCACCGGGGAGCTGTTTTTT. Translation: CASSSGLASTGELFF. The gene calls are TRBV5-1 and TRBJ2-2, with 10 bases matching TRBD2. There are 15 residues in the CDR3. CDR1 is SGHRS and CDR2 is YFSETQ in the germline V gene. J gave up 4 bases and V 3 bases, and 3 bases lay outside the gene matches.

In its sample, this clone was seen once. V and J are TRBV5-1 and TRBJ2-5; 11 nucleotides match TRBD2. Germline V gives CDR1 SGHRS, CDR2 YFSETQ. The CDR3 consists of 14 residues. The J segment lost 11 bases and the V segment lost 4 bases, leaving 10 bases of the junction unmatched. The CDR3 coding sequence is TGCGCCAGCAGCGGGACTAGCGGAGATGGAGAGCAGTACTTC. Translation gives CASSGTSGDGEQYF.

This clone turned up a few times. The chain has TRBV28 and TRBJ2-7; no definite D call. Germline-derived CDR1 and CDR2 are MDHEN and SYDVKM. V lost 2 bases and J 6 bases, leaving 8 bases between the germline ends. This CDR3 has 12 amino acids. The chain's CDR3 is CASSLTSLEQYF. The CDR3 DNA sequence: TGTGCCAGCAGTTTAACGAGCCTCGAGCAGTACTTC.

The V call is TRBV4-1, the J call TRBJ1-2; possibly TRBD1 for D (6 bases). Trimming cost V 4 bases and J 0 bases, with 12 bases left between them. The CDR3 sequence is 15 residues long. Per germline, CDR1 MGHRA and CDR2 YSYEKL. CDR3 sequence (DNA): TGCGCCAGCAGCCGGGACACCATAGCTAACTATGGCTACACCTTC. Encoded protein: CASSRDTIANYGYTF.

The chain employs TRBV28 and TRBJ1-1; maybe TRBD1 (5 bases). The CDR3 consists of 15 residues. Germline CDR1 reads MDHEN; CDR2 reads SYDVKM. The V end was cut by 6 bases, the J end by 4 bases, with 18 bases between. Here the CDR3 reads CASSRLGVKITEAFF. In DNA form, the CDR3 reads TGTGCCAGCAGCCGACTAGGGGTTAAGATCACTGAAGCTTTCTTT.

This rearrangement joins TRBV29-1 to TRBJ1-2; 8 nucleotides align to TRBD1. Germline CDR1 is SQVTM and CDR2 is ANQGSEA. The CDR3 spans 16 residues. The ends lost 1 base at V and 3 bases at J; junction bases unmatched: 10. This CDR3 is CSVEAPTYRGDYGYTF. CDR3 DNA sequence: TGCAGCGTTGAAGCACCAACCTACAGGGGGGACTATGGCTACACCTTC.

This chain joins TRBV28 and TRBJ1-5, with D unclear. The CDR3 length is 14 residues. The germline V gene encodes CDR1 MDHEN and CDR2 SYDVKM. Trimming shortened V by 3 bases and J by 3 bases, and 9 bases separated the two germline ends. This CDR3 reads CASSLGDTNQPQHF. Written as DNA, the CDR3 is TGTGCCAGCAGTTTGGGTGACACCAATCAGCCCCAGCATTTT. Variable domain in full (rest from reference TRBV28 and TRBJ1-5): DVKVTQSSRYLVKRTGEKVFLECVQDMDHENMFWYRQDPGLGLRLIYFSYDVKMKEKGDIPEGYSVSREKKERFSLILESASTNQTSMYLCASSLGDTNQPQHFGDGTRLSIL.

This chain uses TRBV29-1 with TRBJ2-5, with D tentatively TRBD1 (6 bases). Germline V gene data show CDR1 as SQVTM and CDR2 as ANQGSEA. Trimming left V 3 bases short and J 3 bases short, with 14 bases between. The CDR3 runs to 14 residues. The CDR3 coding sequence is TGCAGCGTTGATGGGGGCAGGACAAAAGAGACCCAGTACTTC. Amino acid sequence: CSVDGGRTKETQYF.

The chain combines TRBV13 with TRBJ2-1, with D possibly being TRBD1 (5 bases). V lost 7 bases and J 3 bases, leaving 25 bases between the germline ends. The CDR3 consists of 18 residues. Germline assignment: CDR1 PRHDT and CDR2 FYEKMQ (reference sequence). CDR3 coding DNA: TGTGCCAGCAAGTGGCCTAGACACCTCGACAGAGGCTACAATGAGCAGTTCTTC. Amino acids: CASKWPRHLDRGYNEQFF.

The chain uses TRBV28 and TRBJ2-2; no reliable D call. The length of the CDR3 is 14 residues. In germline, CDR1 is MDHEN, CDR2 SYDVKM. Deletions cut 6 bases from V and 3 bases from J, with 11 bases between. CDR3 sequence (DNA): TGTGCCAGCAGCTCACCGCACTACACCGGGGAGCTGTTTTTT. It encodes CASSSPHYTGELFF.

This rearrangement joins TRBV2 to TRBJ1-1; TRBD1 agrees at 7 bases. The length of the CDR3 is 15 residues. The germline V gene has CDR1 SNHLY and CDR2 FYNNEI. Germline trimming cut 1 base from V and 4 bases from J; bases unmatched to any gene: 6. CDR3 sequence (DNA): TGTGCCAGCAGTGAAGTGAGGGGGCTGGCCACTGAAGCTTTCTTT. Its translation: CASSEVRGLATEAFF.

The V and J genes are TRBV6-6 and TRBJ1-2, with 8 bases identical to TRBD1. This CDR3 is built from 14 residues. Germline V gene sequence: CDR1 MNHNY, CDR2 SVGAGI (reference sequence). The junction had 4 bases not matched to a gene; V was cut back by 0 bases and J by 7 bases. The CDR3 is CASSYSWTGTGYTF. The DNA of the CDR3 is TGTGCCAGCAGTTACTCCTGGACAGGGACTGGCTACACCTTC.

The CDR3 nucleotides are TGTGCCTGGGACCCGTCCGGGAACTATGGCTACACCTTC. Amino acids: CAWDPSGNYGYTF. The V and J genes are TRBV30 and TRBJ1-2; D gene uncertain. Germline CDR1 reads GTSNPN; CDR2 reads SVGIG (reference sequence). The CDR3 runs 13 residues. Trimming removed 5 bases from V and 2 bases from J, with 12 bases in between.

The chain joins TRBV28 to TRBJ2-7; D is possibly TRBD2 (6 bases). V gave up 6 bases and J gave up 4 bases, with 22 bases separating them. The CDR3 length is 16 residues. Germline CDR1 is MDHEN and CDR2 is SYDVKM. This CDR3 is CASSARVNRGTYEQYF. DNA for the CDR3: TGTGCCAGCAGCGCCCGCGTCAATCGGGGGACTTACGAGCAGTACTTC.

The chain has TRBV30 and TRBJ2-3, with D perhaps TRBD2 (6 bases). The CDR3 extends over 13 amino acids. Germline V CDR1 and CDR2: GTSNPN, SVGIG (reference sequence). Trimming removed 8 bases at V and 0 bases at J, with 12 bases between. The DNA of the CDR3 is TGTGCCCTAGGACTATTAAGCACAGATACGCAGTATTTT. This codes for CALGLLSTDTQYF. Complete variable domain (other parts from reference TRBV30 and TRBJ2-3): SQTIHQWPATLVQPVGSPLSLECTVEGTSNPNLYWYRQAAGRGLQLLFYSVGIGQISSEVPQNLSASRPQDRQFILSSKKLLLSDSGFYLCALGLLSTDTQYFGPGTRLTVL.

Comments on this clone: One end of the junction is discordant with germline, which a read error may explain. Distinct nucleotide sequences in the sample also encode this CDR3. The V call is TRBV4-1, the J call TRBJ2-7; the D gene is possibly TRBD2 (6 bases). Germline V CDR1 and CDR2: MGHRA, YSYEKL. This CDR3 spans 15 amino acids. CDR3 sequence: CASSQGDFYSYEQYF. The CDR3 region has the DNA TGCGCCAGCAGCCAAGGGGACTTCTACTCCTACGAGCAGTACTTT.

The chain links TRBV5-1 to TRBJ1-2; D gene unclear. CDR1 SGHRS and CDR2 YFSETQ come from the germline V gene. The CDR3 runs to 12 residues. Trimming took 1 base from V and 3 from J, leaving 4 bases between them. The CDR3 bases are TGCGCCAGCAGCTTGCGGGACTATGGCTACACCTTC. It translates to CASSLRDYGYTF.

The chain links TRBV27 to TRBJ2-7; 7 positions match TRBD2. Germline V gene lookup returns CDR1 MNHEY and CDR2 SMNVEV (reference sequence). The J segment lost 2 bases and the V segment lost 3 bases, leaving 10 bases of the junction unmatched. The CDR3 totals 16 residues. The CDR3 nucleotides read TGTGCCAGCAGTTTTGGTTCGGAGCGGGGTGCCTACGAGCAGTACTTC. This codes for CASSFGSERGAYEQYF.